This note documents a single TCR beta chain sequence. Its antigen is currently unknown. Using immunoSEQ multiplex PCR, the repertoire was profiled, and TCRdb retains in-frame clones only, with some absent. Among 150,000 to 160,000 clones listed, about 87% were seen once. The data were taken from a study of T cell responses to AZD1222 COVID-19 vaccine. Study results and caveats: Most donors were white British and more were female, and clonal diversity was possibly underestimated.

The sequence was obtained from an adult who received the AZD1222 COVID-19 vaccine. The specimen was peripheral blood, collected 28 days after the second AZD1222 dose.

CDR3: CASSLTGPPYEQYF. The CDR3 DNA is TGTGCCAGCAGTTTGACAGGGCCTCCCTACGAGCAGTACTTC. This chain joins TRBV28 and TRBJ2-7, with TRBD1 matching 7 bases. After removal of 3 bases from V and 2 bases from J, the junction contained 4 bases not matched to a gene. There are 14 residues in the CDR3. Germline V gene sequence: CDR1 MDHEN, CDR2 SYDVKM.